The 8 T cell receptor beta chains given below trace back to one sample, sequenced in a study of CD8 T cells in ankylosing spondylitis. Study-level results: Ankylosing spondylitis blood appeared to be characterized by a TCR beta motif of under ten highly homologous variants.

Each CDR3 protein gets one entry after TCRdb re-called the 5' RACE reads with MiXCR. The profile shows about 400,000 distinct CDR3 sequences, more than 20% of them singletons. These TCRs' antigens remain unknown. Sequenced material: blood, either unsorted or a sorted T cell fraction (not recorded which). The receptors were gathered from a male donor with ankylosing spondylitis.

CDR3 sequence (DNA): TGTGCCAGCAGTTACGGAATCTTTACTAACTATGGCTACACCTTC. Residues: CASSYGIFTNYGYTF. The V gene is TRBV6-2 or TRBV6-3, the J gene TRBJ1-2; no clear D. CDR1 MNHEY and CDR2 SVGEGT come from the germline V gene. This CDR3 contains 15 residues. V lost 2 bases to trimming and J lost 0 bases, with 10 bases between them.

The chain combines TRBV6-1 with TRBJ1-3; D is possibly TRBD1 (5 bases). This CDR3 region has 14 residues. Germline-derived CDR1 and CDR2 are MNHNS and SASEGT. Trimming cost V 7 bases and J 1 base, with 11 bases left between them. The CDR3 DNA sequence: TGTGCCAGCAAAGTAGGGGAGTCTGGAAACACCATATATTTT. This codes for CASKVGESGNTIYF.

This clonotype was seen only a few times. The gene calls are TRBV7-8 and TRBJ2-1; D is unresolved. Germline CDR1 is SGHVS and CDR2 is FQNEAQ. The germline V and J ends were trimmed by 0 bases and 12 bases, with 9 bases remaining between them. The length of the CDR3 is 12 residues. CDR3 bases: TGTGCCAGCAGCTTAGCCGAAAATCTGCAGTTCTTC. Its translation is CASSLAENLQFF.

This clonotype was detected ten times or more. The chain uses TRBV7-9 and TRBJ1-2; D remains unclear. There are 14 residues in the CDR3. The germline gives CDR1 SEHNR, CDR2 FQNEAQ (reference sequence). V lost 3 bases and J 1 base, leaving 9 bases between the germline ends. CDR3 sequence: CASSFSDDNYGYTF. CDR3 DNA sequence: TGTGCCAGCAGCTTCTCCGACGATAACTATGGCTACACCTTC.

The chain uses TRBV5-8 and TRBJ1-6; D may be TRBD1 (6 bases). Deletions cut 7 bases from V and 6 bases from J, with 14 bases between. The germline V gene has CDR1 SGHTS and CDR2 YDEGEE. The CDR3 is 14 residues long. The CDR3 DNA follows: TGTGCCAGCGTATGGACAGCTATTAATTCACCCCTCCACTTT. This encodes CASVWTAINSPLHF.

This clonotype occurred many times. The J gene is TRBJ1-5, the V gene TRBV12-3 or TRBV12-4; D not resolved. Trimming took off 5 bases at V and 3 bases at J, with 11 bases between the two ends. The CDR3 sequence is 14 residues long. CDR3 amino acids: CASSLDGLNQPQHF. DNA of the CDR3: TGTGCCAGCAGTCTGGACGGGCTCAATCAGCCCCAGCATTTT.

The chain combines TRBV12-3 or TRBV12-4 with TRBJ2-2; D not resolved. The CDR3 is made up of 14 amino acids. The V end lost 3 bases, the J end lost 6 bases, and 11 bases lay between the germline ends. CDR3 loop: CASSFFGYAGELFF. For the CDR3, the DNA is TGTGCCAGCAGTTTCTTTGGGTACGCCGGGGAGCTGTTTTTT.

This chain uses TRBV9 with TRBJ2-2; a possible D gene is TRBD2 (5 bases). From germline, CDR1 is SGDLS and CDR2 YYNGEE. The CDR3 spans 17 residues. The ends were cut back, 3 bases at V and 0 bases at J, with 15 bases in the middle. In DNA form, the CDR3 reads TGTGCCAGCAGCGGACCAAGAGGGAGTTCGAACACCGGGGAGCTGTTTTTT. Its translation is CASSGPRGSSNTGELFF.